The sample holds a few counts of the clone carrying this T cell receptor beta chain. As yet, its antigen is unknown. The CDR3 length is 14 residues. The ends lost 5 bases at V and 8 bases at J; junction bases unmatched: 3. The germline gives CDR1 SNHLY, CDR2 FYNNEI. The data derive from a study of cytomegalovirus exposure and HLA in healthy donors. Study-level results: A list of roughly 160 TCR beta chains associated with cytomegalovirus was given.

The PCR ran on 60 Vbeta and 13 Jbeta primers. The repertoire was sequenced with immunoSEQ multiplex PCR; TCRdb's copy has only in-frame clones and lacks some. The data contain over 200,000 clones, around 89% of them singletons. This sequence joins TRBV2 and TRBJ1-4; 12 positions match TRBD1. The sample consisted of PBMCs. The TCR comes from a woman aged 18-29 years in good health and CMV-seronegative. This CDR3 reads CASSWDRGREKLFF. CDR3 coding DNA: TGTGCCAGCAGTTGGGACAGGGGGCGAGAAAAACTGTTTTTT.